The 20 T cell receptor beta chains below come from one sample, sequenced in a study of blood T cell repertoires in COVID-19 (dated by TCRdb to the early 2020s). Preparation of the library involved the immunoSEQ multiplex PCR assay. Entries here come from immuneACCESS through TCRdb and include only in-frame sequences with V and J called. Some clones fail to appear in such tables; in the studies checked, an unresolved V gene covers under half of the shortfall, and the cause of the remainder is unknown. The sample has 200,000 to 300,000 clones on record, roughly 82% of them singletons. Around 2.5% of the sample is taken by the ten largest. The specimen was peripheral blood. The receptors were sampled from a man between 35 and 55 years old who had recovered from COVID-19.

The chain recombines TRBV19 with TRBJ1-4; D unresolved. The germline V gene encodes CDR1 LNHDA and CDR2 SQIVND (reference sequence). Trimming stripped 6 bases from V and 8 bases from J, with 10 bases between. The CDR3 loop spans 12 amino acids. The CDR3, as DNA: TGTGCCAGTAGGACAAGTCGCGAAAAACTGTTTTTT. Protein product: CASRTSREKLFF. Full variable domain (missing parts from reference TRBV19 and TRBJ1-4): DGGITQSPKYLFRKEGQNVTLSCEQNLNHDAMYWYRQDPGQGLRLIYYSQIVNDFQKGDIAEGYSVSREKKESFPLTVTSAQKNPTAFYLCASRTSREKLFFGSGTQLSVL.

V and J are TRBV5-1 and TRBJ1-3; D might be TRBD1 (6 bases). Trimming pared 4 bases from V and 0 bases from J, leaving 11 bases between. Germline V gene data show CDR1 as SGHRS and CDR2 as YFSETQ. The CDR3 totals 15 residues. The CDR3 DNA sequence: TGCGCCAGCAGCGGAACAGGGATCTCTGGAAACACCATATATTTT. Translated, it gives CASSGTGISGNTIYF.

The chain couples TRBV18 to TRBJ1-2; tentative D call: TRBD1 (5 bases). V lost 0 bases and J 6 bases, leaving 23 bases between the germline ends. The CDR3 is made up of 18 amino acids. Germline V gene data show CDR1 as KGHSH and CDR2 as LQKENI. The CDR3 sequence is CASSPPGAGLFSGDGYTF. The DNA of the CDR3 is TGTGCCAGCTCACCACCTGGGGCAGGGTTATTCTCGGGCGATGGCTACACCTTC.

J is TRBJ2-5 and V is TRBV30; 8 bases match TRBD1. Trimming cost V 0 bases and J 5 bases; bases outside gene matches: 8. The CDR3 is made up of 15 amino acids. Germline-derived CDR1 and CDR2 are GTSNPN and SVGIG (reference sequence). CDR3 nucleotides: TGTGCCTGGAGTGTGGGGGACAGGACCAGGGAGACCCAGTACTTC. This encodes CAWSVGDRTRETQYF.

This clone was seen a single time. The chain employs TRBV5-4 and TRBJ2-5; D not certain. The CDR3 extends over 13 amino acids. Germline CDR1 SGHNT, CDR2 YYREEE (reference sequence). V shed 3 bases and J shed 1 base, with 7 bases lying between them. The CDR3 reads CASSSDIQETQYF. CDR3 bases: TGTGCCAGCAGCTCAGACATCCAAGAGACCCAGTACTTC.

V gene TRBV11-3 combines with J gene TRBJ1-1; 7 positions match TRBD1. Trimming at V came to 1 base and at J to 3 bases, leaving 14 bases not matched to a gene. Germline V gives CDR1 SGHNT, CDR2 YENEEA. The CDR3 covers 18 residues. The CDR3 region is CASSLGRGRSGVDTEAFF. The DNA for the CDR3 is TGTGCCAGCAGCTTAGGAAGGGGGCGATCGGGAGTGGACACTGAAGCTTTCTTT.

The chain combines TRBV27 with TRBJ1-2; 8 nucleotides match TRBD1. J lost 6 bases, V lost 5 bases, and 5 bases had no gene match. The CDR3 contains 13 residues. CDR1 is MNHEY, CDR2 SMNVEV, per germline (reference sequence). The chain's CDR3 is CASSPGTGDGYTF. DNA for the CDR3: TGTGCCAGCAGTCCAGGGACAGGAGATGGCTACACCTTC.

As concerns this clone: Within the sample, other DNA sequences also encode this same CDR3. The V call is TRBV9, the J call TRBJ2-1; a weak D match, TRBD2 (6 bases). Trimming took 0 bases from V and 5 from J, leaving 9 bases between them. Per the germline V gene, CDR1 is SGDLS and CDR2 is YYNGEE. This CDR3 has 14 residues. CDR3: CASSVVAGNNEQFF. The CDR3 DNA is TGTGCCAGCAGCGTAGTCGCGGGAAACAATGAGCAGTTCTTC.

The V call is TRBV27, the J call TRBJ2-3; 15 bases are a match to TRBD2. The CDR3 runs 20 residues. The V and J ends lost 2 bases and 1 base, in that order; junction bases with no gene match: 10. CDR1 is MNHEY and CDR2 is SMNVEV in the germline V gene (reference sequence). The CDR3 here is CASSLRGGLAGGRGTDTQYF. For the CDR3, the DNA is TGTGCCAGCAGTTTAAGGGGCGGACTAGCGGGAGGGCGAGGCACAGATACGCAGTATTTT.

The J gene is TRBJ2-4, the V gene TRBV30, with D possibly being TRBD2 (6 bases). The length of the CDR3 is 14 residues. The V gene lost 1 base and the J gene lost 5 bases, with 12 bases spanning the gap. The germline V gene has CDR1 GTSNPN and CDR2 SVGIG (reference sequence). In DNA form, the CDR3 reads TGTGCCTGGAGTGGGGGGGTTGGGGAAAACATTCAGTACTTC. Translating gives CAWSGGVGENIQYF.

The chain has TRBV6-6 and TRBJ1-6, with D possibly being TRBD1 (6 bases). V was cut by 2 bases and J by 5 bases, with 10 bases left in between. Germline V lookup: CDR1 MNHNY, CDR2 SVGAGI (reference sequence). The CDR3 runs 15 residues. The chain's CDR3 is CASSYAGADNSPLHF. CDR3 bases: TGTGCCAGCAGTTACGCGGGGGCAGATAATTCACCCCTCCACTTT.

This clone has just one count. The chain links TRBV7-6 to TRBJ2-3; D uncertain. Germline V gives CDR1 SGHVS, CDR2 FNYEAQ. The germline V and J ends were trimmed by 5 bases and 0 bases, with 15 bases remaining between them. CDR3 length: 16 amino acids. CDR3: CASSRAPSGSTDTQYF. In nucleotides, the CDR3 is TGTGCCAGCAGCCGCGCCCCTTCCGGTAGCACAGATACGCAGTATTTT.

The chain uses TRBV15 and TRBJ1-1, with a weak D call TRBD1 (5 bases). The CDR3 is made up of 15 amino acids. The V and J ends lost 2 bases and 0 bases respectively, with 10 bases between them. The germline CDR1 and CDR2 sequences are LNHNV and YYDKDF (reference sequence). CDR3 amino acids: CATSRRTLLNTEAFF. DNA for the CDR3: TGTGCCACCAGCAGAAGGACACTCTTGAACACTGAAGCTTTCTTT.

This clone was observed a handful of times. The rearrangement uses TRBV6-5 and TRBJ1-1; no clear D. Trimming removed 6 bases from V and 4 bases from J, with 12 bases in between. Germline V gene sequence: CDR1 MNHEY, CDR2 SVGAGI. This CDR3 region has 13 residues. DNA for the CDR3: TGTGCCAGCAGGAGAGGACTGAGCACTGAAGCTTTCTTT. Translating gives CASRRGLSTEAFF.

The chain recombines TRBV2 with TRBJ1-6; 8 bases line up with TRBD1. The CDR3 contains 15 residues. With 8 bases clipped from V and 9 bases from J, the junction kept 12 bases outside the gene matches. Germline CDR1 is SNHLY and CDR2 is FYNNEI. The CDR3 DNA reads as TGTGCCAGCGTCGCAGGGGGCTTAAGGGGTTCACCCCTCCACTTT. It yields the protein CASVAGGLRGSPLHF.

This chain uses TRBV19 with TRBJ1-2; TRBD1 matches at 8 bases. CDR1 and CDR2 (germline): LNHDA, SQIVND (reference sequence). The ends lost 7 bases at V and 7 bases at J; junction bases unmatched: 11. The CDR3 runs to 14 residues. Written as DNA, the CDR3 is TGTGCCAGTATTACACCCGGACAGGGCGGTGGCTACACCTTC. Translated: CASITPGQGGGYTF.

This clone has a single count. The chain's CDR3 is CASSQGQGRLIRGYTF. CDR3 nucleotide sequence: TGCGCCAGCAGCCAAGGGCAGGGGCGTCTTATTAGGGGCTACACCTTC. V is TRBV4-1 and J is TRBJ1-2, with D possibly matching TRBD1 (6 bases). The germline V gene has CDR1 MGHRA and CDR2 YSYEKL. The CDR3 consists of 16 residues. V was cut by 1 base and J by 8 bases, with 20 bases left in between.

The rearrangement uses TRBV6-6 and TRBJ2-7, with a tentative D call TRBD1 (5 bases). Germline V lookup: CDR1 MNHNY, CDR2 SVGAGI (reference sequence). The CDR3 is 15 amino acids. V lost 2 bases to trimming and J lost 0 bases, with 11 bases between them. The CDR3 DNA reads TGTGCCAGCAGTTACCCGCAGGGAACCTCCTACGAGCAGTACTTC. It specifies CASSYPQGTSYEQYF.

The V gene is TRBV11-2, the J gene TRBJ2-7; possible D gene TRBD1, 6 bases. The CDR3 has 15 residues. Per the germline V gene, CDR1 is SGHAT and CDR2 is FQNNGV. The V end lost 0 bases, the J end lost 3 bases, and 12 bases lay between the germline ends. CDR3 sequence: CASSLDSGALYEQYF. DNA of the CDR3: TGTGCCAGCAGCTTAGACTCAGGGGCCCTCTACGAGCAGTACTTC.

The chain is built from TRBV7-9 and TRBJ1-6; 7 bases match TRBD1. V lost 4 bases, J lost 14 bases, and 20 bases stayed unmatched. This CDR3 is built from 17 residues. Germline lookup yields CDR1 SEHNR and CDR2 FQNEAQ (reference sequence). The CDR3 reads CASSSPLRGQGPSSLHF. The CDR3 region has the DNA TGTGCCAGCAGCTCACCACTAAGGGGGCAGGGGCCTTCTTCCCTCCACTTT. The complete variable domain, with remaining parts taken from reference TRBV7-9 and TRBJ1-6, reads DTGVSQNPRHKITKRGQNVTFRCDPISEHNRLYWYRQTLGQGPEFLTYFQNEAQLEKSRLLSDRFSAERPKGSFSTLEIQRTEQGDSAMYLCASSSPLRGQGPSSLHFGNGTRLTVT.